Listed below are T cell receptor beta chains from one sample, sequenced in a study of CD8 T cells in cerebrospinal fluid in Alzheimer's disease. One entry per CDR3 protein, without DNA, is what TCRdb gives after re-calling the 10x single-cell sequencing reads. Here the sample table reports 1,500 to 2,000 distinct CDR3 sequences. Sequenced sample: cerebrospinal fluid. These receptors came from a human donor in good health. CDR3s include the opening cysteine and the closing phenylalanine or tryptophan. Expanded clones are given a class, and other clones once, few, many or no size at all.

CASGGDGTTNTGELFF | medium-sized | TRBJ2-2 | TRBV12-3/TRBV12-4
CAWSGSGTGEPDTQYF | medium-sized | TRBJ2-3 | TRBV30
CASSADFSGELFF | medium-sized | TRBJ2-2 | TRBV11-3
CASSSSGEGYEQYF | medium-sized | TRBJ2-7 | TRBV7-3
CASIRQGTGELFF | large | TRBJ2-2 | TRBV5-1
CASSVGQGNIATQYF | - | TRBJ2-5 | TRBV19
CASSPSDPGWTEAFF | large | TRBJ1-1 | TRBV18
CASSFRDRGNEQYF | large | TRBJ2-7 | TRBV5-1
CASSYEGAYNSPLHF | medium-sized | TRBJ1-6 | TRBV6-5
CASSQDTTVSGANVLTF | hyperexpanded | TRBJ2-6 | TRBV4-3
CASSQGVTSGQETQYF | medium-sized | TRBJ2-5 | TRBV14
CASSLDEAYNEQFF | medium-sized | TRBJ2-1 | TRBV27
CASSLPGQPGILTF | large | TRBJ2-6 | TRBV7-9
CASSQRGAEQYF | large | TRBJ2-7 | TRBV3-1
CASSLEGRSYEQYF | medium-sized | TRBJ2-7 | TRBV7-2
CSVSKGRANYGYTF | medium-sized | TRBJ1-2 | TRBV29-1
CASSLSIPPGTQYF | large | TRBJ2-5 | TRBV28
CASEAGKGHGYTF | - | TRBJ1-2 | TRBV5-4
CASSQALSNQPQHF | medium-sized | TRBJ1-5 | TRBV4-1
CASSVGRGVTETQYF | - | TRBJ2-5 | TRBV25-1
CAIRGDNQPQHF | medium-sized | TRBJ1-5 | TRBV10-3
CASSPGTGGGNQPQHF | medium-sized | TRBJ1-5 | TRBV12-3/TRBV12-4
CASTSRGLAGEGSSYEQYF | - | TRBJ2-7 | TRBV2
CSARRDSTQYF | medium-sized | TRBJ2-3 | TRBV20-1
CASSPGQSTGELFF | large | TRBJ2-2 | TRBV7-2
CASSLGDRGIFNYGYTF | - | TRBJ1-2 | TRBV5-4
CASSVQGFITYEQYF | large | TRBJ2-7 | TRBV2
CASSLVRQDYEQYF | medium-sized | TRBJ2-7 | TRBV5-1
CASSQVSGTGGDGYTF | medium-sized | TRBJ1-2 | TRBV3-1
CASSVGQGVQETQYF | medium-sized | TRBJ2-5 | TRBV12-3/TRBV12-4
CASRGRGEEKLFF | medium-sized | TRBJ1-4 | TRBV19